A selection of T cell receptor beta chains follows, all from one sample in a study of metastatic and nonmetastatic thyroid tumors. TCRdb re-called clones from the PCR reads using MiXCR. The table lists about 22,000 clones, roughly 36% of them singletons. Sequencing was performed on blood. These receptors were obtained from a male donor with papillary thyroid cancer or a benign thyroid nodule (not recorded which). Some clones in this sample may be carry-over from other donors' samples. Both conserved end residues are part of each CDR3. The D gene is left open where the match is weak. Clone size is not always given. Where it is, it says once, few, many or a class for expanded clones.

clone_size j_call v_call d_call cdr3_nt cdr3_aa
. TRBJ2-7 TRBV20-1 . TGCAGTGCCCCCGGGACTGCCGGGGAGCAGTACTTC CSAPGTAGEQYF
. TRBJ1-1 TRBV6-1 . TGTGCCAGCAGTCAACAGGGAGGGGTTGAAGCTTTCTTT CASSQQGGVEAFF
few TRBJ2-1 TRBV27 TRBD1 TGTGCCAGCACCCCCCGTCGGGACAGCTTGTGGGGCAATGAGCAGTTCTTC CASTPRRDSLWGNEQFF
medium-sized TRBJ1-5 TRBV20-1 . TGCAGTGCTAGAGATAGCGTCAGCAATCAGCCCCAGCATTTT CSARDSVSNQPQHF
few TRBJ2-2 TRBV6-4 TRBD1 TGTGCCAGCAGTCCGGGACAGGGGGCGGCCGGGGAGCTGTTTTTT CASSPGQGAAGELFF
. TRBJ2-6 TRBV6-2/TRBV6-3 . TGTGCCAGCAGTCCAGAACAGGGAGTCTCTGGGGCCAACGTCCTGACTTTC CASSPEQGVSGANVLTF
. TRBJ2-1 TRBV20-1 . TGCAGTCCTAGAGACTTCGTGCCCGGCAGAGTTGATGAGCAGTTCTTC CSPRDFVPGRVDEQFF
many TRBJ2-1 TRBV3-1 TRBD2 TGTGCCAGCAGCCCGACCGGAGGGACTAGCGGGACTGAGCAGTTCTTC CASSPTGGTSGTEQFF
. TRBJ2-1 TRBV5-1 . TGCGCCAGCAGCAGGGGGGACGACTCCTACAATGAGCAGTTCTTC CASSRGDDSYNEQFF
. TRBJ1-3 TRBV12-3/TRBV12-4 . TGTGCCAGCAATCGTGACGGTGCTGGAAACACCATATATTTT CASNRDGAGNTIYF
. TRBJ1-2 TRBV7-2 . TGTGCCAGCAGCTTCGCCGTCAGTGGCAGGGTCTATGGCTACACCTTC CASSFAVSGRVYGYTF
. TRBJ1-2 TRBV6-6 . TGTGCCAGCAGTTACCAACGCAGGGAAGACGGCTACACCTTC CASSYQRREDGYTF
few TRBJ1-2 TRBV12-3/TRBV12-4 . TGTGCCAGCGACGCGCAAGGTTATGGCTACACCTTC CASDAQGYGYTF
many TRBJ1-4 TRBV3-1 . TGTGCCAGCAGCCAAGTGAAGGTCGAAAAACTGTTTTTT CASSQVKVEKLFF
. TRBJ1-4 TRBV20-1 TRBD1 TGCAGTGCCTACCTCCCGGCCAGGGGGGATGAAAAACTGTTTTTT CSAYLPARGDEKLFF
. TRBJ1-1 TRBV30 . TGTGCCTGGAGTGCGATATCAACAGGGAGGGTACCCACTGAAGCTTTCTTT CAWSAISTGRVPTEAFF
medium-sized TRBJ2-2 TRBV6-1 . TGTGCCAGCAGCTACAGGGTCACCGGGGAGCTGTTTTTT CASSYRVTGELFF
few TRBJ2-3 TRBV19 TRBD2 TGTGCCAGTAGGCCCGGGACTAGCTATACGCAGTATTTT CASRPGTSYTQYF
many TRBJ2-2 TRBV11-2 TRBD2 TGTGCCAGCAGGCAAATAGCGGGCGCGAACACCGGGGAGCTGTTTTTT CASRQIAGANTGELFF
. TRBJ1-3 TRBV6-1 TRBD1 TGTGCCAGCAGTAAAAACAGGGGGCTCTCTGGAAACACCATATATTTT CASSKNRGLSGNTIYF
. TRBJ1-4 TRBV11-1 . TGTGCCAGCAGCCTGACCCCGATGCCTAATGAAAAACTGTTTTTT CASSLTPMPNEKLFF
medium-sized TRBJ1-1 TRBV19 . TGTGCCAGTAAGAGGAATCGGGACACTGAAGCTTTCTTT CASKRNRDTEAFF
. TRBJ1-1 TRBV5-4 . TGTGCCAGCAGCTTATACAGGGCTAGGAACACTGAAGCTTTCTTT CASSLYRARNTEAFF
. TRBJ1-2 TRBV5-1 TRBD1 TGCGCCAGCAGCCTGCAGGGGGCGGAGGATAACTATGGCTACACCTTC CASSLQGAEDNYGYTF
. TRBJ2-7 TRBV28 . TGTGCCAGCAGTCCGACGTGGGTTAGTAACGAGCAGTACTTC CASSPTWVSNEQYF
few TRBJ1-6 TRBV6-1 TRBD1 TGTGCCAGCAGGGACAGGGCCTCCCCCTCACCCCTCCACTTT CASRDRASPSPLHF
. TRBJ1-1 TRBV5-6 TRBD1 TGTGCCAGCAGCTGGGGAGGGCAGGGGGCAGGGAACACTGAAGCTTTCTTT CASSWGGQGAGNTEAFF
medium-sized TRBJ1-6 TRBV20-1 . TGCAGTGCTTCCCCCAGGGGAAAGGGATCACCCCTCCACTTT CSASPRGKGSPLHF
few TRBJ1-2 TRBV12-5 . TGTGCTAGTGGTTTGGTAGATCTACCCCACTATGGCTACACCTTC CASGLVDLPHYGYTF
few TRBJ2-3 TRBV6-4 . TGTGCCAGCAGTAACAGGGACTCCACAGATACGCAGTATTTT CASSNRDSTDTQYF
once TRBJ2-5 TRBV20-1 TRBD2 TGCAGTGCTGCGATAGCGGGAGGGCCTCTTACCGGGGAGACCCAGTACTTC CSAAIAGGPLTGETQYF
. TRBJ1-5 TRBV5-1 . TGCGCCAGCAGCTGCCCGGGCCATCAGCCCCAGCATTTT CASSCPGHQPQHF
. TRBJ1-2 TRBV30 . TGTGCCTGGAGCGGGGATGAACATGGCTACACCTTC CAWSGDEHGYTF
medium-sized TRBJ2-1 TRBV11-2 TRBD2 TGTGCCAGCAGCTTCGGACTAGCGGGGACCCTACTCCACAATGAGCAGTTCTTC CASSFGLAGTLLHNEQFF
few TRBJ1-5 TRBV2 TRBD1 TGTGCCAGCAGTGATGAGGGGGCTGGTAATCAGCCCCAGCATTTT CASSDEGAGNQPQHF
many TRBJ1-2 TRBV2 TRBD1 TGTGCCAGCAATCAGGGGGCTGTGTATGGCTACACCTTC CASNQGAVYGYTF
medium-sized TRBJ1-1 TRBV28 . TGTGCCAGCATACAGGGTGACAGCACTGAAGCTTTCTTT CASIQGDSTEAFF
. TRBJ2-7 TRBV4-1 TRBD2 TGCGCCAGCAGCCAGCCCGGACTAGAGTTCTACGAGCAGTACTTC CASSQPGLEFYEQYF
. TRBJ2-3 TRBV3-1 . TGTGCCAGCAGCCAAGATACCCCGACAGATACGCAGTATTTT CASSQDTPTDTQYF
many TRBJ2-7 TRBV6-2/TRBV6-3 TRBD2 TGTGCCAGCAGCTCCGGGAGGGCCTCCCACGAGCAGTACTTC CASSSGRASHEQYF
. TRBJ1-5 TRBV20-1 TRBD1 TGCAGTGCTAGAGATCAAAGGGGGCGGTATCAGCCCCAGCATTTT CSARDQRGRYQPQHF
. TRBJ2-7 TRBV7-9 . TGTGCCAGCAGCTCCGGGGTTGGGAAGCAGTACTTC CASSSGVGKQYF
. TRBJ1-5 TRBV20-1 . TGCAGTGGGATGAGTGGAAATCAGCCCCAGCATTTT CSGMSGNQPQHF
. TRBJ2-2 TRBV6-1 . TGTGCCAGCTGCCCCTCATACGTTCCCGGGGAGCTGTTTTTT CASCPSYVPGELFF